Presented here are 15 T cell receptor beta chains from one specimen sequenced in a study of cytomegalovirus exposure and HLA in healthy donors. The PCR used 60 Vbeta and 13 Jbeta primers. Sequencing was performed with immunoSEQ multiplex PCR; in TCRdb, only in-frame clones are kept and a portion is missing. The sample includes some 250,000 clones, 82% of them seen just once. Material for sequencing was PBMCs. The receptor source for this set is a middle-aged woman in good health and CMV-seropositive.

CDR3 sequence reads: CASSQDLGSVPYEQYF. The CDR3 region has the DNA TGTGCCAGCAGCCAAGATTTAGGTAGCGTTCCCTACGAGCAGTACTTC. The chain combines TRBV4-2 with TRBJ2-7, with D possibly matching TRBD2 (5 bases). Germline CDR1 reads LGHNA; CDR2 reads YNFKEQ. CDR3 size: 16 residues. Between the trimmed V and J ends, which lost 0 bases and 2 bases, there was a span of 14 bases.

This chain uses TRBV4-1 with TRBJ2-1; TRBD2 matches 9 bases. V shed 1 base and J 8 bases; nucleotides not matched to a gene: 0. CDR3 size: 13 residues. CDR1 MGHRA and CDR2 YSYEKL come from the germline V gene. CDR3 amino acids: CASSQGTSDEQFF. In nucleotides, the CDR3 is TGCGCCAGCAGCCAAGGGACTAGCGATGAGCAGTTCTTC.

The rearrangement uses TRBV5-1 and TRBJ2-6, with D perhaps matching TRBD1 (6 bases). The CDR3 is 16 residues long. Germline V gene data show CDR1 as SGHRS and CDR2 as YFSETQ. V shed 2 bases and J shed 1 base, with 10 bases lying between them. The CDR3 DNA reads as TGCGCCAGCAGCTTTACAGGGCTGTCTGGGGCCAACGTCCTGACTTTC. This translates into CASSFTGLSGANVLTF.

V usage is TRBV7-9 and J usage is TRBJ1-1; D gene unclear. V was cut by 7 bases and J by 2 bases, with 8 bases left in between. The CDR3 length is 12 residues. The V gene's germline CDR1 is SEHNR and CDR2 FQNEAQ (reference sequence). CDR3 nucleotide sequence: TGTGCCAGCAAAGGGAGTAACACTGAAGCTTTCTTT. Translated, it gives CASKGSNTEAFF.

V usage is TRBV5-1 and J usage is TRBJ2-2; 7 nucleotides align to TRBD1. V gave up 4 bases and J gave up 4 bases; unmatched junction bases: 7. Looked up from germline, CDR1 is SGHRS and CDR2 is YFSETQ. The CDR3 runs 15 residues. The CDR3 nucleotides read TGCGCCAGCAGCCCTCAGACAGGGATCACCGGGGAGCTGTTTTTT. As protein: CASSPQTGITGELFF.

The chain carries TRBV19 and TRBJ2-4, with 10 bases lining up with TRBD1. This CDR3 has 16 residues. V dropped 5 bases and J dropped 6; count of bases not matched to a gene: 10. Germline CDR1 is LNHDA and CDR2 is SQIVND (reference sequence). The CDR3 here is CASSFTTGTGVNIQYF. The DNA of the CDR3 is TGTGCCAGTAGTTTTACAACCGGGACAGGGGTAAACATTCAGTACTTC.

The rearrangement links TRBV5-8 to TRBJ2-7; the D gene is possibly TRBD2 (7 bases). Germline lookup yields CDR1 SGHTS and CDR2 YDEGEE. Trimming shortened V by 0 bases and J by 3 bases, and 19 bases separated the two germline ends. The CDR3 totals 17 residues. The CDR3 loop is CASSLAFGAGADYEQYF. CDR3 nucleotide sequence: TGTGCCAGCAGCTTGGCTTTCGGGGCGGGGGCCGACTACGAGCAGTACTTC.

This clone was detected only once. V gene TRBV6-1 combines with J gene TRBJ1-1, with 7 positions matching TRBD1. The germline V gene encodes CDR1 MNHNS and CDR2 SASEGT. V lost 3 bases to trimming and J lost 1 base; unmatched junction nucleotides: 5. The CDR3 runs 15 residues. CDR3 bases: TGTGCCAGCAGTGACCCGGGACAGCGGAACACTGAAGCTTTCTTT. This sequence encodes CASSDPGQRNTEAFF.

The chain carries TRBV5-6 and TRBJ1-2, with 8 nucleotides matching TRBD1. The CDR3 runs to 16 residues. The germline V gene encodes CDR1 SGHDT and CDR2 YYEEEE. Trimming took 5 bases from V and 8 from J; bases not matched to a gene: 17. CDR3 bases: TGTGCCAGCAGGAAGACAGGGGTGGGGAGTACAGGGGGCTACACCTTC. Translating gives CASRKTGVGSTGGYTF.

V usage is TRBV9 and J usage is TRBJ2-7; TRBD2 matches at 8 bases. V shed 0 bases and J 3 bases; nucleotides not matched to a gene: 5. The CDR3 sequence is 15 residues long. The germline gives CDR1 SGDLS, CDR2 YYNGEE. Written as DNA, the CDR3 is TGTGCCAGCAGCGTAGGGGCGGGAGGACGCTACGAGCAGTACTTC. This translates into CASSVGAGGRYEQYF.

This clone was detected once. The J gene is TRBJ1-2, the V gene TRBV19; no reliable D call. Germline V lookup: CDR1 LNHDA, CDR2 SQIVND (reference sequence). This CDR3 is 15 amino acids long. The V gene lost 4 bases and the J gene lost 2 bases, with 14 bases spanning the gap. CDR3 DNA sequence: TGTGCCAGTAGTACCCGGGGATCCACGAACTATGGCTACACCTTC. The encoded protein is CASSTRGSTNYGYTF.

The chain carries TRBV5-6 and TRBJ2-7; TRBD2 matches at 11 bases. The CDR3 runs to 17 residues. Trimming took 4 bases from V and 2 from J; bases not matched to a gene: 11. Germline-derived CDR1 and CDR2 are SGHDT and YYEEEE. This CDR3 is CASSPGPTSGVTYEQYF. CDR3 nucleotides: TGTGCCAGCAGCCCGGGGCCGACTAGCGGGGTAACCTACGAGCAGTACTTC.

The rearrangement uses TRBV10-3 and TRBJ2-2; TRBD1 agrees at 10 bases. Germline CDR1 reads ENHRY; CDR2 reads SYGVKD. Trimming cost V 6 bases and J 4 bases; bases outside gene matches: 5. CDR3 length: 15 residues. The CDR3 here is CAISRDRGATGELFF. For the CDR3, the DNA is TGTGCCATCAGCCGGGACAGGGGTGCCACCGGGGAGCTGTTTTTT.

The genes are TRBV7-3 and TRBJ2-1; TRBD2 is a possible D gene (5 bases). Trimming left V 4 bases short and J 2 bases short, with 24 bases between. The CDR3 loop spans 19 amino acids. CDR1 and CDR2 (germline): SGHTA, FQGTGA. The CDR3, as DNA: TGTGCCAGCAGCTCAGCGGCTAGTGGAAAAGGGAGCCCCTACAATGAGCAGTTCTTC. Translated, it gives CASSSAASGKGSPYNEQFF.

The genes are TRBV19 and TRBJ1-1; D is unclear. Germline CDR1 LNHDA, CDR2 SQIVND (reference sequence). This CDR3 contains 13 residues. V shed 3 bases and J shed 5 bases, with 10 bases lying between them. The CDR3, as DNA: TGTGCCAGTAGTATGACTATGGGAACTGAAGCTTTCTTT. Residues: CASSMTMGTEAFF.